This is a list of T cell receptor beta chains from one sample in a study of T-cell reconstitution after alpha-beta-depleted transplantation in children. Each CDR3 protein is one row after TCRdb ran MiXCR on the PCR reads. Altogether approximately 590,000 distinct CDR3 sequences are present, roughly a tenth being singletons, with the ten largest covering roughly 3.9%. Sequencing used PBMCs from the stem cell graft donor, obtained from the stem cell graft. The receptors stem from a human donor who donated a stem cell graft to a child with acute myeloid leukemia. The CDR3 runs from the conserved cysteine through the conserved F or W. D genes are given only for firm matches. Only some rows state a clone size, as once, few, many or a class for expanded clones.

abundance	d_gene	v_gene	j_gene	CDR3aa	CDR3nt
.	.	TRBV7-8	TRBJ2-5	CASSLPAGSETQYF	TGTGCCAGCAGCTTACCAGCGGGCTCAGAGACCCAGTACTTC
many	TRBD1	TRBV7-2	TRBJ2-2	CASSWTGWYTGELFF	TGTGCCAGCAGCTGGACAGGGTGGTACACCGGGGAGCTGTTTTTT
few	.	TRBV12-3/TRBV12-4	TRBJ2-3	CASSPRDFTDTQYF	TGTGCCAGCAGTCCCCGGGACTTCACAGATACGCAGTATTTT
few	.	TRBV5-1	TRBJ2-5	CASRPDPEKTQYF	TGCGCCAGCAGACCTGACCCGGAGAAGACCCAGTACTTC
many	TRBD2	TRBV25-1	TRBJ2-7	CASSEPNPGLGFEQYF	TGTGCCAGCAGTGAACCCAACCCGGGACTAGGTTTCGAGCAGTACTTC
few	TRBD1	TRBV4-3	TRBJ1-4	CASSQEWDRVNEKLFF	TGCGCCAGCAGCCAAGAATGGGACAGGGTGAATGAAAAACTGTTTTTT
few	.	TRBV3-1	TRBJ2-7	CATFQGQNYEQYF	TGTGCCACCTTCCAGGGCCAAAACTACGAGCAGTACTTC
many	TRBD2	TRBV12-3/TRBV12-4	TRBJ2-1	CASSFLLAGVTTAPQINNEQFF	TGTGCCAGCAGTTTCTTGCTAGCGGGAGTAACCACTGCACCCCAAATAAACAATGAGCAGTTCTTC
many	TRBD2	TRBV29-1	TRBJ2-7	CSVEASDRGRFYEQYF	TGCAGCGTTGAAGCCAGCGACCGCGGGAGGTTCTACGAGCAGTACTTC
many	TRBD2	TRBV11-2	TRBJ2-2	CASSFIAGGPGELFF	TGTGCCAGCAGCTTCATAGCGGGGGGCCCCGGGGAGCTGTTTTTT
many	TRBD2	TRBV15	TRBJ2-1	CATSRGPSGSEQFF	TGTGCCACCAGCCGCGGGCCTAGCGGGAGTGAGCAGTTCTTC
.	TRBD1	TRBV20-1	TRBJ1-2	CSARPRTGWRYGYTF	TGCAGTGCTAGACCCAGGACAGGGTGGAGGTATGGCTACACCTTC
few	TRBD1	TRBV30	TRBJ2-7	CAWSPDRGIYEQYF	TGTGCCTGGTCTCCGGACAGGGGGATTTACGAGCAGTACTTC
many	TRBD2	TRBV5-1	TRBJ2-3	CASSFGGRAGTDTQYF	TGCGCCAGCAGCTTTGGCGGGAGGGCCGGCACAGATACGCAGTATTTT
few	.	TRBV20-1	TRBJ2-3	CSARVAVLSTDTQYF	TGCAGTGCTAGAGTCGCGGTTCTTAGCACAGATACGCAGTATTTT
few	.	TRBV7-7	TRBJ2-2	CASSLSQAGELFF	TGTGCTAGCAGTCTAAGTCAGGCCGGGGAGCTGTTTTTT
many	.	TRBV10-3	TRBJ1-1	CAISELGVAEAFF	TGTGCCATCAGTGAGTTGGGGGTCGCTGAAGCTTTCTTT
.	.	TRBV20-1	TRBJ2-3	CSATMGDTQYF	TGCAGTGCTACGATGGGAGATACGCAGTATTTT
.	TRBD2	TRBV7-2	TRBJ2-5	CASSSRLAGEIGETQYF	TGTGCCAGCAGCTCGCGACTAGCGGGAGAGATAGGGGAGACCCAGTACTTC
.	.	TRBV12-3/TRBV12-4	TRBJ2-5	CASSFDWGETQYF	TGTGCCAGCAGTTTTGACTGGGGAGAGACCCAGTACTTC
few	TRBD2	TRBV28	TRBJ2-1	CASPPSGTSGRGTYNEQFF	TGTGCCAGCCCCCCCTCCGGGACTAGCGGGAGGGGGACCTACAATGAGCAGTTCTTC
.	TRBD1	TRBV7-2	TRBJ1-1	CASSLVGTDLNTEAFF	TGTGCCAGCAGCTTAGTTGGGACAGATCTGAACACTGAAGCTTTCTTT
many	TRBD2	TRBV4-3	TRBJ2-7	CASKRGVAGTYEQYF	TGCGCCAGCAAAAGGGGAGTAGCGGGGACCTACGAGCAGTACTTC
.	TRBD1	TRBV6-2/TRBV6-3	TRBJ1-4	CASSPGQAANEKLFF	TGTGCCAGCAGCCCGGGACAGGCCGCTAATGAAAAACTGTTTTTT
.	.	TRBV15	TRBJ2-5	CATSRGAQQPETQYF	TGTGCCACCAGCCGAGGAGCGCAACAGCCAGAGACCCAGTACTTC
many	.	TRBV20-1	TRBJ2-3	CSASGGTDTQYF	TGCAGTGCTTCCGGTGGCACAGATACGCAGTATTTT
many	.	TRBV2	TRBJ1-5	CASSEGNSNQPQHF	TGTGCCAGCAGTGAGGGGAATAGCAATCAGCCCCAGCATTTT
few	TRBD1	TRBV12-3/TRBV12-4	TRBJ2-4	CASTVDRGVAKNIQYF	TGTGCCAGCACCGTGGACAGGGGGGTAGCCAAAAACATTCAGTACTTC
many	.	TRBV11-3	TRBJ2-1	CASSSNRAGNEQFF	TGTGCCAGCAGCTCCAACAGGGCGGGGAATGAGCAGTTCTTC
.	TRBD1	TRBV5-5	TRBJ2-1	CASSATGGPYNEQFF	TGTGCCAGCAGCGCCACAGGGGGCCCCTACAATGAGCAGTTCTTC
few	TRBD1	TRBV7-8	TRBJ1-5	CASSLAFSGTGVGQPQHF	TGTGCCAGCAGCCTCGCATTCTCCGGGACAGGAGTGGGTCAGCCCCAGCATTTT
.	.	TRBV29-1	TRBJ1-4	CSVEGNGGEKLFF	TGCAGCGTTGAAGGGAACGGCGGTGAAAAACTGTTTTTT
.	TRBD2	TRBV9	TRBJ2-2	CASSLGLAGSNGELFF	TGTGCCAGCAGCCTGGGGCTAGCGGGTTCAAACGGGGAGCTGTTTTTT
.	TRBD1	TRBV6-2/TRBV6-3	TRBJ2-2	CASSYLPDRAGGELFF	TGTGCCAGCAGCTACCTTCCAGACAGGGCCGGCGGGGAGCTGTTTTTT
few	.	TRBV15	TRBJ2-1	CATMGNSSYNEQFF	TGTGCCACCATGGGTAACAGTTCCTACAATGAGCAGTTCTTC
many	TRBD1	TRBV29-1	TRBJ2-5	CSVRQGQTQYF	TGCAGCGTAAGACAGGGGCAGACCCAGTACTTC
once	TRBD1	TRBV20-1	TRBJ1-5	CSARSNLGQGGVAGQPQHF	TGCAGTGCTAGGAGTAACCTGGGACAGGGGGGAGTTGCGGGTCAGCCCCAGCATTTT
few	.	TRBV19	TRBJ1-2	CASRVAGDGYTF	TGTGCCAGTAGAGTGGCAGGGGATGGCTACACCTTC
many	.	TRBV4-1	TRBJ1-5	CASSQDGGRAYSNQPQHF	TGCGCCAGCAGCCAAGATGGCGGGCGGGCTTATAGCAATCAGCCCCAGCATTTT
many	.	TRBV29-1	TRBJ2-1	CSVVRPGNEQFF	TGCAGCGTTGTGCGTCCGGGTAATGAGCAGTTCTTC
few	TRBD1	TRBV28	TRBJ1-1	CASRDRTGVLNTEAFF	TGTGCCAGCAGGGATCGGACAGGCGTCCTGAACACTGAAGCTTTCTTT
few	.	TRBV29-1	TRBJ1-2	CSVEGGGNYGYTF	TGCAGCGTTGAAGGTGGGGGCAACTATGGCTACACCTTC
.	TRBD1	TRBV2	TRBJ2-1	CASDRASYNEQFF	TGTGCCAGCGACAGGGCCTCCTACAATGAGCAGTTCTTC
many	.	TRBV29-1	TRBJ2-1	CSVEWSDAYNEQFF	TGCAGCGTTGAATGGTCCGACGCCTACAATGAGCAGTTCTTC
.	TRBD1	TRBV2	TRBJ1-4	CASRLDRGKEKLFF	TGTGCCAGCAGATTGGACAGGGGCAAAGAAAAACTGTTTTTT
few	.	TRBV6-5	TRBJ2-3	CASSYSRWAPPDTQYF	TGTGCCAGCAGTTACTCTCGGTGGGCACCGCCAGATACGCAGTATTTT
few	.	TRBV20-1	TRBJ1-4	CSARERTVNEKLFF	TGCAGTGCTAGAGAAAGGACTGTTAATGAAAAACTGTTTTTT
few	.	TRBV10-3	TRBJ2-2	CAISEERTGELFF	TGTGCCATCAGTGAGGAAAGAACCGGGGAGCTGTTTTTT
few	TRBD2	TRBV5-1	TRBJ2-3	CASSSGLAGLKSSTDTQYF	TGCGCCAGCAGCTCGGGACTAGCGGGACTTAAATCTAGCACAGATACGCAGTATTTT
.	.	TRBV29-1	TRBJ1-2	CSVESGYTF	TGCAGCGTTGAGAGTGGCTACACCTTC
few	.	TRBV7-9	TRBJ2-3	CASSRSERWESTDTQYF	TGTGCCAGCAGCCGATCCGAGAGGTGGGAGAGCACAGATACGCAGTATTTT
many	.	TRBV12-3/TRBV12-4	TRBJ2-7	CASSLAGGAVTYEQYF	TGTGCCAGCAGTTTAGCTGGGGGCGCAGTAACCTACGAGCAGTACTTC
many	TRBD2	TRBV29-1	TRBJ2-1	CSAPYSGRAAEQFF	TGCAGCGCCCCGTATAGCGGGAGGGCCGCTGAGCAGTTCTTC